This entry lists 27 T cell receptor beta chains sequenced from one sample in a study of identical twins. TCRdb redid the calling of the 5' RACE reads with MiXCR, one entry per CDR3 protein. The table lists 420,000 or so distinct CDR3 sequences, about 18% of them singletons, with 12% in the top ten. Sample: naive T cells sorted from blood. The receptors derive from a man over 45 in good health.

The rearrangement uses TRBV10-3 and TRBJ1-1; 11 nucleotides agree with TRBD1. This CDR3 spans 15 amino acids. The V gene's germline CDR1 is ENHRY and CDR2 SYGVKD. Trimming took 3 bases from V and 6 from J; bases not matched to a gene: 6. The CDR3 loop reads CAISERTGGLPEAFF. The CDR3 DNA follows: TGTGCCATCAGTGAAAGGACAGGGGGCCTCCCTGAAGCTTTCTTT.

The gene calls are TRBV6-4 and TRBJ2-1; D is perhaps TRBD1 (6 bases). The germline gives CDR1 MRHNA, CDR2 SNTAGT. There are 13 residues in the CDR3. V was trimmed by 4 bases and J by 8 bases, leaving 12 bases between them. The chain's CDR3 is CASSVGRGDEQFF. CDR3 DNA sequence: TGTGCCAGCAGTGTTGGCAGGGGCGATGAGCAGTTCTTC.

Comment on this clonotype: A much larger clone lies one base from this, so it may be a read error. The chain employs TRBV19 and TRBJ2-7; no definite D call. The CDR3 contains 14 residues. Germline V gives CDR1 LNHDA, CDR2 SQIVND (reference sequence). CDR3 DNA: TGTGCCAGTAGTATAGGTTCAGTCGCCTACAAGCAGTACTTC. Translating it yields CASSIGSVAYKQYF.

V gene TRBV5-5 combines with J gene TRBJ2-5, with D hard to call. Deletions cut 5 bases from V and 1 base from J, with 12 bases between. CDR1 and CDR2 from the germline V gene are SGHKS and YYEKEE (reference sequence). This CDR3 region has 14 residues. As DNA, the CDR3 is TGTGCCAGCAGTTCGGATTCACTCCAAGAGACCCAGTACTTC. Translation gives CASSSDSLQETQYF.

The table lists this clonotype with a few counts. The CDR3 loop is CASRTITFGYTF. The CDR3 coding sequence is TGTGCCAGCAGGACTATCACATTCGGCTACACCTTC. This chain links TRBV6-2 or TRBV6-3 with TRBJ1-2; D gene ambiguous. The CDR3 extends over 12 amino acids. Per germline, CDR1 MNHEY and CDR2 SVGEGT. V shed 6 bases and J shed 8 bases, with 13 bases lying between them.

This clonotype was found a few times. V gene TRBV11-2 combines with J gene TRBJ1-6; 12 positions agree with TRBD1. J lost 4 bases, V lost 3 bases, and 4 bases had no gene match. The CDR3 spans 17 residues. Germline CDR1 SGHAT, CDR2 FQNNGV. Here the CDR3 reads CASSFGTGGFYNSPLHF. DNA for the CDR3: TGTGCCAGCAGCTTCGGGACAGGGGGCTTTTATAATTCACCCCTCCACTTT.

In this sample, this clonotype turned up many times. The chain couples TRBV5-5 to TRBJ1-2; D possibly corresponds to TRBD1 (5 bases). Trimming cost V 2 bases and J 14 bases, with 13 bases left between them. The length of the CDR3 is 11 residues. Germline-derived CDR1 and CDR2 are SGHKS and YYEKEE (reference sequence). CDR3 DNA sequence: TGTGCCAGCAGCTTAGGGACGGGGGAAACCTTC. It encodes CASSLGTGETF.

This clonotype appeared many times. The chain combines TRBV12-3 or TRBV12-4 with TRBJ2-1; 8 nucleotides match TRBD2. This CDR3 has 12 residues. After removal of 0 bases from V and 14 bases from J, the junction contained 3 bases not matched to a gene. For the CDR3, the DNA is TGTGCCAGCAGTTTAGCTGCCGGGAGGGAGTTCTTC. It specifies CASSLAAGREFF.

This clonotype was picked up a small number of times. The V call is TRBV3-1, the J call TRBJ2-7; a possible D gene is TRBD2 (5 bases). CDR3 length equals 15 residues. V was cut by 4 bases and J by 9 bases, with 22 bases left in between. CDR1 is LGHDT and CDR2 is YNNKEL in the germline V gene (reference sequence). As DNA, the CDR3 is TGTGCCAGCAGCCGGATCGCTACCTTCCCGGCGGGGCAGTACTTC. Translating gives CASSRIATFPAGQYF.

This clonotype was seen only a few times. CDR3 coding DNA: TGCAGCGCCCTCCCCTTTGAGGGTGAGCAGTTCTTC. Its protein product is CSALPFEGEQFF. J is TRBJ2-1 and V is TRBV29-1, with a tentative D call TRBD2 (5 bases). The CDR3 contains 12 residues. The germline CDR1 and CDR2 sequences are SQVTM and ANQGSEA. The V and J ends lost 7 bases and 9 bases respectively, with 16 bases between them.

This clonotype appeared many times. The CDR3 reads CSARGGGQGYEKLFF. CDR3 coding DNA: TGCAGTGCTAGGGGGGGGGGACAGGGGTATGAAAAACTGTTTTTT. This sequence joins TRBV20-1 and TRBJ1-4, with 10 bases lining up with TRBD1. From germline, CDR1 is DFQATT and CDR2 SNEGSKA (reference sequence). The V gene end was trimmed by 3 bases and the J gene end by 6 bases; junction bases not matched to a gene: 7. This CDR3 spans 15 amino acids.

The chain uses TRBV29-1 and TRBJ2-2, with D unclear. This CDR3 is 12 amino acids long. In germline, CDR1 is SQVTM, CDR2 ANQGSEA. V was shortened by 4 bases and J by 4 bases, with 7 bases between the two germline ends. The CDR3 protein is CSVGGSTGELFF. CDR3 coding DNA: TGCAGCGTTGGGGGAAGCACCGGGGAGCTGTTTTTT.

This clonotype was seen ten or more times. The rearrangement uses TRBV28 and TRBJ2-7; 7 bases map to TRBD2. This CDR3 has 14 residues. The V gene's germline CDR1 is MDHEN and CDR2 SYDVKM. V shed 0 bases, J shed 3 bases, and the junction held 2 bases outside the gene matches. The CDR3 nucleotides are TGTGCCAGCAGTTTATGGGGGGACTACTACGAGCAGTACTTC. Its translation is CASSLWGDYYEQYF.

The DNA of the CDR3 is TGCAGTGCTAGAGTGTCTGGGTTGACCTACAATGAGCAGTTCTTC. Encoded protein: CSARVSGLTYNEQFF. The chain is built from TRBV20-1 and TRBJ2-1; no clear D gene. CDR1 is DFQATT, CDR2 SNEGSKA, per germline (reference sequence). CDR3 size: 15 residues. Trimming shortened V by 1 base and J by 2 bases, and 12 bases separated the two germline ends.

Many counts were recorded for this clonotype. This chain connects TRBV10-3 to TRBJ2-1; D gene ambiguous. Trimming took 0 bases from V and 8 from J, leaving 5 bases between them. This CDR3 spans 12 amino acids. Per the germline V gene, CDR1 is ENHRY and CDR2 is SYGVKD. As DNA, the CDR3 is TGTGCCATCAGTGAGTCGAGTCATGAGCAGTTCTTC. It codes for CAISESSHEQFF.

The genes are TRBV19 and TRBJ1-5; 7 bases agree with TRBD1. The ends lost 10 bases at V and 6 bases at J; junction bases unmatched: 6. The CDR3 is made up of 12 amino acids. Germline values: CDR1 LNHDA, CDR2 SQIVND (reference sequence). CDR3 sequence reads: CATGGVGQPQHF. CDR3 in DNA: TGTGCCACAGGGGGGGTTGGTCAGCCCCAGCATTTT.

The chain couples TRBV6-4 to TRBJ1-1; TRBD1 might be the D (5 bases). This CDR3 spans 18 amino acids. Germline CDR1 and CDR2: MRHNA and SNTAGT. V was shortened by 6 bases and J by 0 bases, with 23 bases between the two germline ends. The CDR3 nucleotides read TGTGCCAGCAGGAAAAGGGCAATACGAGACAGCATGAACACTGAAGCTTTCTTT. Protein: CASRKRAIRDSMNTEAFF.

This clonotype was detected many times. The rearrangement links TRBV7-8 to TRBJ1-5; D is ambiguous. Trimming shortened V by 1 base and J by 3 bases, and 10 bases separated the two germline ends. This CDR3 has 15 residues. CDR1 is SGHVS and CDR2 is FQNEAQ in the germline V gene. The CDR3 region is CASSLVPEPNQPQHF. The CDR3 nucleotides read TGTGCCAGCAGCTTAGTCCCAGAACCCAATCAGCCCCAGCATTTT.

The chain joins TRBV5-1 to TRBJ2-5; D uncertain. Germline V lookup: CDR1 SGHRS, CDR2 YFSETQ. The CDR3 has 13 residues. V was cut by 4 bases and J by 2 bases, with 9 bases left in between. The CDR3 here is CASSLNYQETQYF. The CDR3 nucleotides read TGCGCCAGCAGCCTAAATTATCAAGAGACCCAGTACTTC. The variable domain in full, with the rest retrieved from reference TRBV5-1 and TRBJ2-5, is KAGVTQTPRYLIKTRGQQVTLSCSPISGHRSVSWYQQTPGQGLQFLFEYFSETQRNKGNFPGRFSGRQFSNSRSEMNVSTLELGDSALYLCASSLNYQETQYFGPGTRLLVL.

This clonotype has just a few counts. This chain connects TRBV20-1 to TRBJ1-2; D not resolved. Per germline, CDR1 DFQATT and CDR2 SNEGSKA (reference sequence). The CDR3 loop spans 13 amino acids. V was cut by 3 bases and J by 8 bases, with 16 bases left in between. This chain's CDR3 is CSASPPVNLGYTF. CDR3 bases: TGCAGTGCTAGCCCTCCGGTCAACCTAGGCTACACCTTC.

The genes are TRBV7-2 and TRBJ1-1; D is unclear. The V gene's germline CDR1 is SGHTA and CDR2 FQGNSA. CDR3 size: 16 residues. Trimming removed 4 bases at V and 0 bases at J, with 15 bases between. This chain's CDR3 is CASSYQAGTLNTEAFF. The CDR3 DNA reads TGTGCCAGCAGCTATCAGGCGGGCACCCTGAACACTGAAGCTTTCTTT.

This clonotype was seen a handful of times. The chain combines TRBV29-1 with TRBJ2-3; 7 bases align to TRBD1. This CDR3 region has 13 residues. CDR1 SQVTM and CDR2 ANQGSEA come from the germline V gene. Trimming removed 4 bases from V and 6 bases from J; junction bases left unmatched: 7. The CDR3 loop is CSVVQGYPDTQYF. The CDR3 DNA sequence: TGCAGCGTTGTACAGGGGTACCCCGATACGCAGTATTTT.

The chain carries TRBV27 and TRBJ2-1; unclear D gene. In germline, CDR1 is MNHEY, CDR2 SMNVEV (reference sequence). V gave up 6 bases and J gave up 1 base, with 13 bases separating them. This CDR3 region has 15 residues. The CDR3 region is CASSTAQESYNEQFF. CDR3 coding DNA: TGTGCCAGCAGCACCGCGCAGGAATCCTACAATGAGCAGTTCTTC.

This clonotype was counted at least ten times. This rearrangement joins TRBV3-1 to TRBJ2-7; 13 bases are shared with TRBD2. V lost 1 base to trimming and J lost 0 bases; unmatched junction nucleotides: 3. The CDR3 consists of 17 residues. Germline values: CDR1 LGHDT, CDR2 YNNKEL (reference sequence). Written as DNA, the CDR3 is TGTGCCAGCAGCCAAGCGGGACTAGCGGGGAGCTCCTACGAGCAGTACTTC. Its protein product is CASSQAGLAGSSYEQYF.

This clonotype was counted many times. V gene TRBV11-2 combines with J gene TRBJ1-4; D unresolved. Germline loops: CDR1 SGHAT, CDR2 FQNNGV. The V gene lost 2 bases and the J gene lost 8 bases, with 12 bases spanning the gap. The CDR3 length is 14 residues. In DNA form, the CDR3 reads TGTGCCAGCAGCTTACGGTCAAGAGGGGAAAAACTGTTTTTT. Translated, it gives CASSLRSRGEKLFF.

This clonotype was recorded many times. The rearrangement uses TRBV10-3 and TRBJ2-1; 10 positions match TRBD2. The J segment lost 2 bases and the V segment lost 10 bases, leaving 17 bases of the junction unmatched. Germline V gene lookup returns CDR1 ENHRY and CDR2 SYGVKD. The CDR3 is made up of 18 amino acids. CDR3 DNA: TGTGCCACCTACCCCCGAGTCCTTGGACTAGCGGCCTACAATGAGCAGTTCTTC. It specifies CATYPRVLGLAAYNEQFF.

The gene calls are TRBV20-1 and TRBJ2-7; 16 nucleotides agree with TRBD2. CDR1 and CDR2 (germline): DFQATT, SNEGSKA (reference sequence). V lost 6 bases, J lost 7 bases, and 12 bases stayed unmatched. The CDR3 is made up of 16 amino acids. The CDR3 DNA follows: TGCAGTGCAACCCCGGGACTAGCGGGGGGGCCGCGGGAGCAGTACTTC. Its translation: CSATPGLAGGPREQYF.